The clone carrying this T cell receptor (beta chain) was found once. The antigen remains unidentified. The TCR beta cDNA libraries carried unique molecular identifiers. TCRdb reprocessed the PCR reads via MiXCR and lists one record per CDR3 protein. In the table there are about 460,000 distinct CDR3 sequences, less than 45% of which are singletons. V was shortened by 6 bases and J by 3 bases, with 9 bases between the two germline ends. This CDR3 spans 13 amino acids. CDR1 is MDHEN, CDR2 SYDVKM, per germline. The sample belongs to a study of post-analysis software for immune sequencing data. Study-wide findings and caveats: Patients had higher frequencies than controls of roughly five TRBV segments, including TRBV5-6, TRBV5-1 and TRBV20-1.

This receptor was obtained from a girl aged 10 to 17 with multiple sclerosis. Specimen: blood. The chain carries TRBV28 and TRBJ1-5, with D uncertain. The CDR3 loop reads CASRVSLNQPQHF. In DNA form, the CDR3 reads TGTGCCAGCAGAGTCTCGCTCAATCAGCCCCAGCATTTT. The entire variable domain, with the rest obtained from reference TRBV28 and TRBJ1-5, is as follows: DVKVTQSSRYLVKRTGEKVFLECVQDMDHENMFWYRQDPGLGLRLIYFSYDVKMKEKGDIPEGYSVSREKKERFSLILESASTNQTSMYLCASRVSLNQPQHFGDGTRLSIL.